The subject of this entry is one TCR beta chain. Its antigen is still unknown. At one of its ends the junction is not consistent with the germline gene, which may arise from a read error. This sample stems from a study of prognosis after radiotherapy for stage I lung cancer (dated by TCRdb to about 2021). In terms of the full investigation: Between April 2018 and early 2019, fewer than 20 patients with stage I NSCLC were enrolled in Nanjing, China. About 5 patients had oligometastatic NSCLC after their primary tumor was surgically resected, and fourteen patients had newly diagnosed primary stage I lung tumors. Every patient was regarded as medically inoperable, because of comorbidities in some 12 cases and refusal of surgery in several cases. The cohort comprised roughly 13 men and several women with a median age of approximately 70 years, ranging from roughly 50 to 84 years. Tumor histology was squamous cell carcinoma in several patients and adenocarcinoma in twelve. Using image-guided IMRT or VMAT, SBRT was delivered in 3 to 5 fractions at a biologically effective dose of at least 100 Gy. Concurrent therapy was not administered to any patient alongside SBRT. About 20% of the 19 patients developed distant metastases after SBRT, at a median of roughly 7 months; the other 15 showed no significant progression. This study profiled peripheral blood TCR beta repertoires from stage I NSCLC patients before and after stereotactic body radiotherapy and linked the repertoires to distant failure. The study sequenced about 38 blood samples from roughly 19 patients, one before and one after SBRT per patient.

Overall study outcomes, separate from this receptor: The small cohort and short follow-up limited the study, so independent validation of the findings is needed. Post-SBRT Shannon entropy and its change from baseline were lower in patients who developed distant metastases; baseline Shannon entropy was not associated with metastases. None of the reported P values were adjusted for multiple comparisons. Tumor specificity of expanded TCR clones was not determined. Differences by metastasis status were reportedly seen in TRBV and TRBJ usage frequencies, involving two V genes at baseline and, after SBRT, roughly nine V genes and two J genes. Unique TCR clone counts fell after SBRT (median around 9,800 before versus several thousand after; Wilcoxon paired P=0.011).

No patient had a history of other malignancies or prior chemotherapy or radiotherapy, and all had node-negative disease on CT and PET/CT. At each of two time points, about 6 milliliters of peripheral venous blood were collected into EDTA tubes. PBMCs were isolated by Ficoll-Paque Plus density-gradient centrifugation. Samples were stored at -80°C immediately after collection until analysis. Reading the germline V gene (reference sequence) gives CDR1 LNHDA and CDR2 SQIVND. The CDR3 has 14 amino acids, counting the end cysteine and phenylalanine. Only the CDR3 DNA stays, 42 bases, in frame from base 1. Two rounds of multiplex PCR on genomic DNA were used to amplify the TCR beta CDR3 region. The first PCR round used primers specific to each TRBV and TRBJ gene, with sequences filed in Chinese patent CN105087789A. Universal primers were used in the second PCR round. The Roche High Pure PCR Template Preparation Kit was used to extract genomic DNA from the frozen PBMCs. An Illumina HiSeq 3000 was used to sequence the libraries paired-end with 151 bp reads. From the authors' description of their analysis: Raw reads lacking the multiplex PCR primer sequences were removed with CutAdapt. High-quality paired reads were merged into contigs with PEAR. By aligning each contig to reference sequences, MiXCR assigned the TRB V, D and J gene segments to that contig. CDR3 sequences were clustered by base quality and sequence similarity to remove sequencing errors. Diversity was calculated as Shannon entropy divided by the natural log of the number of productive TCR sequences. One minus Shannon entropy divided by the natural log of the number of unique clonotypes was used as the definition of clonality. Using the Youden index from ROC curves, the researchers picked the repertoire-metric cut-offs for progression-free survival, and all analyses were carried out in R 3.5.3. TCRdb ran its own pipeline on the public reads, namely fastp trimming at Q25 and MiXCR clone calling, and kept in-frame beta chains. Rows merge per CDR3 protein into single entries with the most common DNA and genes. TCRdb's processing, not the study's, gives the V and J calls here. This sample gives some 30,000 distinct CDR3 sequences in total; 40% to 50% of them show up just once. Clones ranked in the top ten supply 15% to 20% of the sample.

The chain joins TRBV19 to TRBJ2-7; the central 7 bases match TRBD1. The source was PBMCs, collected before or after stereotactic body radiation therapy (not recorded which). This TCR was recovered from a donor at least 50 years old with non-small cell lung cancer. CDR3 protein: CASREQGRSWEHYF. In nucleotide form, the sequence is TGTGCCAGTAGGGAACAGGGGAGATCGTGGGAGCATTACTTC.